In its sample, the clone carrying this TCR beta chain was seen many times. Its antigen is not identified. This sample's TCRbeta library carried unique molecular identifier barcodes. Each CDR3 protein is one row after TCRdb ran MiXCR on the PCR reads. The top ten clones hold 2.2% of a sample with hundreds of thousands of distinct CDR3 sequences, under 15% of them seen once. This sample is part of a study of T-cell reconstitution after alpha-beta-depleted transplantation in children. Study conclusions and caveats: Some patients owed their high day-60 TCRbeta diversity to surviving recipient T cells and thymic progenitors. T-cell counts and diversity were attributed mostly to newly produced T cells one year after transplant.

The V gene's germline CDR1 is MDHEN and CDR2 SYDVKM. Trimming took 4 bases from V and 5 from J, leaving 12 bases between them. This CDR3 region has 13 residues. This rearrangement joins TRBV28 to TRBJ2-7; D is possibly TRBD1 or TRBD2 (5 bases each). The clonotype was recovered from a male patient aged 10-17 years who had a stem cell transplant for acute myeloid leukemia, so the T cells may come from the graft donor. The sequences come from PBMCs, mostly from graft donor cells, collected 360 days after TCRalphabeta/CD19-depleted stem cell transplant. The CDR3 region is CASSWIGTHEQYF. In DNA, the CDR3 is TGTGCCAGCAGTTGGATCGGGACCCACGAGCAGTACTTC. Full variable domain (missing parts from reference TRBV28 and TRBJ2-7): DVKVTQSSRYLVKRTGEKVFLECVQDMDHENMFWYRQDPGLGLRLIYFSYDVKMKEKGDIPEGYSVSREKKERFSLILESASTNQTSMYLCASSWIGTHEQYFGPGTRLTVT.